The 7 T cell receptor beta chains below come from one sample, sequenced in a study of PD-1 blockade in classical Hodgkin lymphoma. The repertoire was sequenced with immunoSEQ multiplex PCR; TCRdb's copy has only in-frame clones and lacks some. The table has more than 20,000 clones, less than 75% seen once; the top ten hold 15% to 20%. The time point: cycle 4 day 1 (C4D1), after more than five weeks of nivolumab. Each patient relapsed following autologous stem cell transplantation, and prior brentuximab vedotin exposure differed. Sequenced material: peripheral blood mononuclear cells (PBMCs), taken before the fourth cycle of nivolumab. The receptors were gathered from a human donor with classical Hodgkin lymphoma.

Here the CDR3 DNA reads TGTGCCAGCAGCCCCCGAGCAGGGGGCTATGGCTACACCTTC. It is translated as CASSPRAGGYGYTF. The rearrangement joins TRBV14 to TRBJ1-2; 7 positions agree with TRBD1. This CDR3 is built from 14 residues. Germline V lookup: CDR1 SGHDN, CDR2 FVKESK. The trim removed 4 bases at V and 4 bases at J, leaving 6 bases unmatched.

This clone was observed a single time. The gene calls are TRBV5-4 and TRBJ2-6; D possibly corresponds to TRBD2 (6 bases). V lost 0 bases to trimming and J lost 3 bases, with 7 bases between them. The CDR3 sequence is 15 residues long. From germline, CDR1 is SGHNT and CDR2 YYREEE (reference sequence). CDR3 sequence (DNA): TGTGCCAGCAGCTTGGGCGGGGATGGGGCCAACGTCCTGACTTTC. Its protein is CASSLGGDGANVLTF.

The CDR3 DNA follows: TGTGCCACCCAGGTAGTGCATAATGAAAAACTGTTTTTT. Translating gives CATQVVHNEKLFF. The chain carries TRBV15 and TRBJ1-4; D not certain. Between the trimmed V and J ends, which lost 8 bases and 4 bases, there was a span of 11 bases. The CDR3 loop spans 13 amino acids. In germline, CDR1 is LNHNV, CDR2 YYDKDF (reference sequence).

The chain links TRBV6-6 to TRBJ1-1; tentatively, D is TRBD1 (6 bases). This CDR3 region has 14 residues. CDR1 is MNHNY and CDR2 is SVGAGI in the germline V gene (reference sequence). V was clipped by 1 base and J by 5 bases, with 11 bases between them. The CDR3 protein is CASSYLQGRTEAFF. CDR3 in DNA: TGTGCCAGCAGTTACTTACAGGGCCGTACTGAAGCTTTCTTT.

J is TRBJ2-2 and V is TRBV11-2, with D uncertain. The length of the CDR3 is 18 residues. CDR1 is SGHAT and CDR2 is FQNNGV in the germline V gene. V lost 0 bases and J 3 bases, leaving 17 bases between the germline ends. CDR3 region: CASSLDLRRAEYTGELFF. Here the CDR3 DNA reads TGTGCCAGCAGCTTAGATCTTCGAAGGGCCGAATACACCGGGGAGCTGTTTTTT. Using reference TRBV11-2 and TRBJ2-2 for the parts outside the CDR3, the full variable domain is EAGVAQSPRYKIIEKRQSVAFWCNPISGHATLYWYQQILGQGPKLLIQFQNNGVVDDSQLPKDRFSAERLKGVDSTLKIQPAKLEDSAVYLCASSLDLRRAEYTGELFFGEGSRLTVL.

This clone showed up just a few times. The CDR3 sequence: CASSLGPGLAGEQFF. In nucleotides, the CDR3 is TGTGCCAGCAGCTTAGGGCCGGGACTAGCGGGGGAGCAGTTCTTC. This rearrangement joins TRBV7-2 to TRBJ2-1; TRBD2 matches at 13 bases. V trimming: 1 base; J trimming: 10 bases; junction bases outside the gene matches: 4. CDR1 is SGHTA, CDR2 FQGNSA, per germline. This CDR3 spans 15 amino acids.

The genes are TRBV5-6 and TRBJ1-2, with unresolved D. V lost 1 base to trimming and J lost 6 bases, with 13 bases between them. The CDR3 covers 14 residues. CDR1 and CDR2 (germline): SGHDT, YYEEEE. As DNA, the CDR3 is TGTGCCAGCAGCTTGTGGGTATCGTTTGATGGCTACACCTTC. Translated: CASSLWVSFDGYTF.